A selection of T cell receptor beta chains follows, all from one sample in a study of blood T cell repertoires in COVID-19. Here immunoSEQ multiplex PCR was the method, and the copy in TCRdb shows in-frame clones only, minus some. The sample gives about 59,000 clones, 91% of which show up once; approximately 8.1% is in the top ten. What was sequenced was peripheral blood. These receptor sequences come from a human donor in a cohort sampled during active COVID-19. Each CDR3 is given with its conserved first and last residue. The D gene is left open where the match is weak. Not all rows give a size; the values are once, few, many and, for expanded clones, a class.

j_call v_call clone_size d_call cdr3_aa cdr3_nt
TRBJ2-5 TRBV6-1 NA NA CASSEDRGRTQYF TGTGCCAGCAGTGAAGATAGGGGGAGGACCCAGTACTTC
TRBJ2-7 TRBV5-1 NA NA CASSTGATSVYEQYF TGCGCCAGCAGTACGGGGGCCACTAGCGTCTACGAGCAGTACTTC
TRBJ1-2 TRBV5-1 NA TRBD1 CASSLVEAGGYGYTF TGCGCCAGCAGCTTGGTGGAAGCAGGGGGCTATGGCTACACCTTC
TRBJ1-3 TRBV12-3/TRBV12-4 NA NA CASRGRRANTIYF TGTGCCAGCAGGGGACGGAGGGCAAACACCATATATTTT
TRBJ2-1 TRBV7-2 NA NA CASSGRLDLASYNEQFF TGTGCCAGCAGCGGACGACTAGACCTCGCCTCCTACAATGAGCAGTTCTTC
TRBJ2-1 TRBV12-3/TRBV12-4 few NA CASSFYPGDPFF TGTGCCAGCAGTTTCTACCCAGGGGACCCGTTCTTC
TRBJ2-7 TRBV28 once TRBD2 CASSSPGLAGFYEQYF TGTGCCAGCAGTTCGCCGGGACTAGCGGGATTCTACGAGCAGTACTTC
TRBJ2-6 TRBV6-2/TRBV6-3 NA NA CASSYSRVSSSGANVLTF TGTGCCAGCAGTTACTCTCGGGTCTCGAGCTCTGGGGCCAACGTCCTGACTTTC
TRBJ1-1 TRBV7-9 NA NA CASSFGGTDTEAFF TGTGCCAGCAGCTTCGGGGGGACCGACACTGAAGCTTTCTTT
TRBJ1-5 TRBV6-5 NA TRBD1 CASSLAQDREDQPQHF TGTGCCAGCAGTTTAGCTCAGGACAGGGAGGACCAGCCCCAGCATTTT
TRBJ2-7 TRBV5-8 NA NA CASSLGTTSYEQYF TGTGCCAGCAGCTTGGGGACAACCTCCTACGAGCAGTACTTC
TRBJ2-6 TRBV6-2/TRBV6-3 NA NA CASSEGSGANVLTF TGTGCCAGCAGCGAGGGCTCTGGGGCCAACGTCCTGACTTTC
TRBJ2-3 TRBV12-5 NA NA CASGFNPDTQYF TGTGCTAGTGGTTTTAATCCAGATACGCAGTATTTT
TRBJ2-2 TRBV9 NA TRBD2 CASSVDDGRATGELFF TGTGCCAGCAGCGTAGATGACGGGAGGGCCACCGGGGAGCTGTTTTTT
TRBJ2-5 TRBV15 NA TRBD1 CATSRSGGAETQYF TGTGCCACCAGCAGATCAGGGGGCGCGGAGACCCAGTACTTC
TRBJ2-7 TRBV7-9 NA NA CASSGTTRGRTHYEQYF TGTGCCAGCAGCGGCACCACAAGGGGAAGGACCCACTACGAGCAGTACTTC
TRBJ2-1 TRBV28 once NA CASSLLGQGKFF TGTGCCAGCAGCTTGCTGGGGCAGGGGAAGTTCTTC
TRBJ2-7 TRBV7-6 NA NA CASSLSGTPTYEQYF TGTGCCAGCAGCTTATCCGGGACACCCACCTACGAGCAGTACTTC
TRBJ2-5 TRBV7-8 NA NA CASSFERGQETQYF TGTGCCAGCAGCTTTGAAAGGGGTCAAGAGACCCAGTACTTC
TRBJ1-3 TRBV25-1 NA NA CASSVLGTSGNTIYF TGTGCCAGCAGTGTCCTCGGGACTTCTGGAAACACCATATATTTT
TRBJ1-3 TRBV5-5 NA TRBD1 CASSLEDRAGNTIYF TGTGCCAGCAGCTTGGAGGACAGGGCTGGAAACACCATATATTTT
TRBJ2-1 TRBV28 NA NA CASSPGRGNEQFF TGTGCCAGCAGCCCGGGCCGAGGGAATGAGCAGTTCTTC
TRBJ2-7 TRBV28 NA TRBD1 CASSKGQKVPYEQYF TGTGCCAGCAGCAAGGGACAGAAGGTACCATACGAGCAGTACTTC
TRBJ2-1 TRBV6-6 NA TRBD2 CASSPFLAVSYNEQFF TGTGCCAGCAGTCCATTTCTAGCGGTCTCCTACAATGAGCAGTTCTTC
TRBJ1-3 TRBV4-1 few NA CASSQDDRQVLSGNTIYF TGCGCCAGCAGCCAAGATGATCGTCAGGTACTCTCTGGAAACACCATATATTTT
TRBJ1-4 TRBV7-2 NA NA CASSLRTTNEKLFF TGTGCCAGCAGCTTGCGGACAACTAATGAAAAACTGTTTTTT
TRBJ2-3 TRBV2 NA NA CASGGSTDTQYF TGTGCCAGCGGCGGGAGCACAGATACGCAGTATTTT
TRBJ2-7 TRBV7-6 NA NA CASSPVADFSYEQYF TGTGCCAGCAGCCCGGTTGCGGACTTTTCCTACGAGCAGTACTTC
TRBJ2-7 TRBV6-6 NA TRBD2 CASKRGDEQYF TGTGCCAGCAAGCGGGGCGACGAGCAGTACTTC
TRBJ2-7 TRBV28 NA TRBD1 CASIRAGGVKEQYF TGTGCCAGCATCAGGGCAGGGGGTGTGAAAGAGCAGTACTTC
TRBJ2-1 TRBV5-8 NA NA CASSLGSGREQFF TGTGCCAGCAGCTTGGGGAGTGGGAGGGAGCAGTTCTTC
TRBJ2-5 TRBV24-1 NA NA CATSEPGAQETQYF TGTGCCACCAGTGAACCAGGGGCGCAAGAGACCCAGTACTTC
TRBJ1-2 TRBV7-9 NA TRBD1 CASSSQGPNYGYTF TGTGCCAGCAGCTCACAGGGGCCTAACTATGGCTACACCTTC
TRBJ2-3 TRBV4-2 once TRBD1 CASSKSGGDTQYF TGTGCCAGCAGCAAATCAGGGGGTGATACGCAGTATTTT
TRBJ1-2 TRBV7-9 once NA CASSLARTDYGYTF TGTGCCAGCAGCTTAGCTAGGACAGACTATGGCTACACCTTC
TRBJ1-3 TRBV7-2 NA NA CASSLVEVGNTIYF TGTGCCAGCAGCTTAGTAGAGGTTGGAAACACCATATATTTT
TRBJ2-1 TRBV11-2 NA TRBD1 CASSAGQGKRYNEQFF TGTGCCAGCAGCGCCGGACAGGGTAAAAGATACAATGAGCAGTTCTTC
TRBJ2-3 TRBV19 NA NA CASTQGLPDTQYF TGTGCCAGTACACAGGGTCTTCCAGATACGCAGTATTTT
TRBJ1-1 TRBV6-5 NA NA CASTSIGGLNTEAFF TGTGCCAGCACGTCGATCGGGGGATTGAACACTGAAGCTTTCTTT
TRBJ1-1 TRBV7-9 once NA CASRPDRGYTEAFF TGTGCCAGCAGACCCGACCGGGGGTACACTGAAGCTTTCTTT